The 25 T cell receptor beta chains given below trace back to one sample, sequenced in a study of CD8+CD57+ T cells in acquired aplastic anemia. Patients selected for sequencing had displayed CD8+CD57+ cell expansion by flow cytometry. Profiling of TCR beta VDJ combinations and CDR3 sequences used genomic DNA as template. Each CDR3 protein is one row after TCRdb ran MiXCR on the reads. In the table there are around 200,000 distinct CDR3 sequences, roughly 45% of which are singletons. The sequencing sample was made of sorted CD4+, CD8+, or CD8+CD57+ T cells (not recorded which) from PBMCs. The receptors here all came from a human donor with aplastic anemia.

As DNA, the CDR3 is TGTGCCAGTAGTGCTGTCCTGACTTTCCGTGAAGCTTTCTTT. This codes for CASSAVLTFREAFF. The chain carries TRBV19 and TRBJ1-1; D remains unclear. Germline CDR1 LNHDA, CDR2 SQIVND (reference sequence). The CDR3 runs to 14 residues. The ends were cut back, 5 bases at V and 7 bases at J, with 17 bases in the middle.

CDR3 region: CASRYLTSQETQYF. In DNA, the CDR3 is TGTGCCAGCAGGTATCTGACTAGCCAAGAGACCCAGTACTTC. J is TRBJ2-5 and V is TRBV11-1, with D possibly being TRBD2 (6 bases). CDR1 is SGHAT and CDR2 is FQDESV in the germline V gene (reference sequence). This CDR3 is built from 14 residues. Trimming stripped 6 bases from V and 1 base from J, with 12 bases between. Filled out from reference TRBV11-1 and TRBJ2-5, the complete variable domain reads EAEVAQSPRYKITEKSQAVAFWCDPISGHATLYWYRQILGQGPELLVQFQDESVVDDSQLPKDRFSAERLKGVDSTLKIQPAELGDSAMYLCASRYLTSQETQYFGPGTRLLVL.

V usage is TRBV7-3 and J usage is TRBJ2-5; D is perhaps TRBD1 (6 bases). The CDR3 loop spans 15 amino acids. Germline CDR1 SGHTA, CDR2 FQGTGA. Trimming cost V 2 bases and J 1 base, with 11 bases left between them. CDR3 sequence: CASSLQQGSQETQYF. For the CDR3, the DNA is TGTGCCAGCAGCTTACAACAGGGATCCCAAGAGACCCAGTACTTC.

This sequence joins TRBV5-1 and TRBJ1-4, with D hard to call. V lost 0 bases to trimming and J lost 3 bases, with 12 bases between them. Germline-derived CDR1 and CDR2 are SGHRS and YFSETQ. This CDR3 has 16 amino acids. CDR3 coding DNA: TGCGCCAGCAGCTTGGGCCCTCTCTCAGCTAATGAAAAACTGTTTTTT. Translation gives CASSLGPLSANEKLFF. Based on the CDR3 plus reference TRBV5-1 and TRBJ1-4, the full variable domain is KAGVTQTPRYLIKTRGQQVTLSCSPISGHRSVSWYQQTPGQGLQFLFEYFSETQRNKGNFPGRFSGRQFSNSRSEMNVSTLELGDSALYLCASSLGPLSANEKLFFGSGTQLSVL.

This clonotype came up many times. The gene calls are TRBV2 and TRBJ2-6; 7 bases align to TRBD1. J lost 2 bases, V lost 5 bases, and 3 bases had no gene match. The CDR3 length is 15 residues. CDR1 SNHLY and CDR2 FYNNEI come from the germline V gene. The DNA of the CDR3 is TGTGCCAGCAGTTCCGGGACAGCTGGGGCCAACGTCCTGACTTTC. Protein product: CASSSGTAGANVLTF.

This clonotype was seen just once. This sequence joins TRBV10-3 and TRBJ2-1; D is perhaps TRBD2 (7 bases). V was shortened by 8 bases and J by 13 bases, with 21 bases between the two germline ends. The germline gives CDR1 ENHRY, CDR2 SYGVKD. This CDR3 spans 13 amino acids. The chain's CDR3 is CAIGLGGEETQFF. The CDR3 nucleotides read TGTGCCATCGGACTAGGGGGGGAAGAGACCCAGTTCTTC.

The gene calls are TRBV19 and TRBJ2-3; D assignment may be TRBD1 or TRBD2 (6 bases each). This CDR3 comprises 15 residues. The V gene's germline CDR1 is LNHDA and CDR2 SQIVND (reference sequence). V lost 6 bases and J 6 bases, leaving 19 bases between the germline ends. The CDR3: CASRITGTGADTQYF. In nucleotides, the CDR3 is TGTGCCAGTAGGATAACCGGGACGGGGGCGGATACGCAGTATTTT.

A word on this clonotype: The junction departs from the called germline gene at one end, perhaps through a read error. The rearrangement links TRBV20-1 to TRBJ2-7; 11 bases are shared with TRBD1. The germline gives CDR1 DFQATT, CDR2 SNEGSKA (reference sequence). The CDR3 consists of 14 residues. The CDR3 is CGAGPGQGGVEQYF. CDR3 bases: TGCGGTGCAGGGCCGGGACAGGGGGGCGTCGAGCAGTACTTC.

This clonotype was counted ten times or more. Here the CDR3 reads CASTLGTGASTDTQYF. As DNA, the CDR3 is TGTGCCAGCACCCTGGGAACAGGAGCTAGCACAGATACGCAGTATTTT. The rearrangement uses TRBV5-5 and TRBJ2-3; a weak D match, TRBD1 (5 bases). This CDR3 has 16 residues. V was shortened by 6 bases and J by 0 bases, with 17 bases between the two germline ends. Germline V gene sequence: CDR1 SGHKS, CDR2 YYEKEE (reference sequence).

This clonotype was recorded a few times. The V and J genes are TRBV7-2 and TRBJ1-6; weak D call: TRBD1 (5 bases). The CDR3 is 15 amino acids. Germline-derived CDR1 and CDR2 are SGHTA and FQGNSA. V shed 6 bases and J shed 6 bases, with 15 bases lying between them. The CDR3 region has the DNA TGTGCCAGCAGGCCAGGGTTTACCATTAATTCACCCCTCCACTTT. Translating it yields CASRPGFTINSPLHF.

The rearrangement links TRBV7-2 to TRBJ1-2; 7 positions agree with TRBD1. CDR3 length equals 14 residues. V was pared by 5 bases and J by 4 bases, with 7 bases of the junction left unmatched. CDR1 SGHTA and CDR2 FQGNSA come from the germline V gene. For the CDR3, the DNA is TGTGCCAGCAGCCCACTGACAGGGTCCTATGGCTACACCTTC. Translating gives CASSPLTGSYGYTF.

This clonotype was seen ten or more times. The V gene is TRBV5-6, the J gene TRBJ2-7, with D hard to call. The CDR3 spans 13 residues. CDR1 SGHDT and CDR2 YYEEEE come from the germline V gene. The V end lost 4 bases, the J end lost 6 bases, and 14 bases lay between the germline ends. DNA of the CDR3: TGTGCCAGCAGCCTGCTGGGAAGTGGCGAGCAGTACTTC. Encoded protein: CASSLLGSGEQYF.

The sample holds a few counts of this clonotype. This may stem from a read error, because a much larger clone lies one nucleotide away. The chain joins TRBV14 to TRBJ1-1; the D is unclear. The CDR3 consists of 16 residues. CDR1 SGHDN and CDR2 FVKESK come from the germline V gene. In DNA, the CDR3 is TGTGCCAGCAGCCAGGCCACCGCGGCGGGGAACACTGAAGCTCTCTTT. Translated, it gives CASSQATAAGNTEALF. Based on the CDR3 plus reference TRBV14 and TRBJ1-1, the full variable domain is EAGVTQFPSHSVIEKGQTVTLRCDPISGHDNLYWYRRVMGKEIKFLLHFVKESKQDESGMPNNRFLAERTGGTYSTLKVQPAELEDSGVYFCASSQATAAGNTEALFGQGTRLTVV.

This clonotype was seen at least ten times. V and J are TRBV6-1 and TRBJ1-6, with a possible D match to TRBD1 (5 bases). V was shortened by 1 base and J by 4 bases, with 11 bases between the two germline ends. The CDR3 runs 16 residues. Germline V CDR1 and CDR2: MNHNS, SASEGT. CDR3 nucleotide sequence: TGTGCCAGCAGTGAAGTTGGGGGGAGGTATAATTCACCCCTCCACTTT. Amino acid sequence: CASSEVGGRYNSPLHF.

The chain employs TRBV29-1 and TRBJ2-7, with 8 bases that match TRBD1. This CDR3 comprises 12 residues. V gave up 4 bases and J gave up 3 bases; unmatched junction bases: 2. Per the germline V gene, CDR1 is SQVTM and CDR2 is ANQGSEA. The CDR3 DNA follows: TGCAGCGTTGTGACAGGGGTCTACGAGCAGTACTTC. Translating it yields CSVVTGVYEQYF.

This chain links TRBV20-1 with TRBJ2-3; the D gene is possibly TRBD1 (6 bases). Germline V CDR1 and CDR2: DFQATT, SNEGSKA (reference sequence). V gave up 5 bases and J gave up 3 bases, with 9 bases separating them. The CDR3 contains 12 residues. The CDR3 is CSAHTGTDTQYF. CDR3 in DNA: TGCAGTGCTCATACAGGGACAGATACGCAGTATTTT.

The rearrangement uses TRBV12-3 or TRBV12-4 and TRBJ2-7; 7 bases fit TRBD1. V lost 5 bases and J lost 10; bases outside the gene matches: 11. The CDR3 runs to 13 residues. DNA for the CDR3: TGTGCCAGCAGTGCAATGGACAGGCAGCAACAGTACTTC. Protein: CASSAMDRQQQYF.

A word on this clonotype: At one boundary the junction diverges from the germline segment, which might be a read error. The CDR3 is CASSLAVNHETQYF. CDR3 bases: TGTGCCAGCAGCTTAGCTGTCAACCATGAGACCCAGTACTTC. The gene calls are TRBV7-9 and TRBJ2-5; D remains ambiguous. CDR1 and CDR2 from the germline V gene are SEHNR and FQNEAQ (reference sequence). The CDR3 runs to 14 residues. Supplemented by reference TRBV7-9 and TRBJ2-5, the full variable domain reads DTGVSQNPRHKITKRGQNVTFRCDPISEHNRLYWYRQTLGQGPEFLTYFQNEAQLEKSRLLSDRFSAERPKGSFSTLEIQRTEQGDSAMYLCASSLAVNHETQYFGPGTRLLVL.

Many counts were recorded for this clonotype. The chain carries TRBV12-3 or TRBV12-4 and TRBJ1-2; D may be TRBD1 (6 bases). The CDR3 sequence is 11 residues long. Trimming removed 10 bases at V and 3 bases at J, with 9 bases between. The CDR3, as DNA: TGTGCCACCGAGGGGGACTATGGCTACACCTTC. This codes for CATEGDYGYTF.

In this sample, this clonotype turned up many times. The rearrangement joins TRBV12-3 or TRBV12-4 to TRBJ2-7; a weak D match, TRBD1 (5 bases). CDR3 length: 13 residues. Trimming cost V 2 bases and J 4 bases, with 9 bases left between them. CDR3 DNA sequence: TGTGCCAGCAGTTTATGGGGCAGATACGAGCAGTACTTC. Its translation: CASSLWGRYEQYF.

The chain joins TRBV4-3 to TRBJ2-7, with unresolved D. Trimming pared 9 bases from V and 2 bases from J, leaving 14 bases between. CDR1 is LGHNA, CDR2 YSLEER, per germline. CDR3 size: 13 residues. CDR3 DNA: TGCGCCAGAGGACCGCTAATTCCCTACGAGCAGTACTTC. Amino acid sequence: CARGPLIPYEQYF.

This clonotype appeared many times. CDR3 loop: CASSIMKGPNEKLFF. The CDR3 DNA sequence: TGTGCCAGTAGTATTATGAAGGGGCCCAATGAAAAACTGTTTTTT. The genes are TRBV19 and TRBJ1-4; possibly TRBD1 for D (5 bases). There are 15 residues in the CDR3. The V gene lost 3 bases and the J gene lost 5 bases, with 13 bases spanning the gap. In germline, CDR1 is LNHDA, CDR2 SQIVND (reference sequence).

This clonotype was recorded a few times. This chain links TRBV6-1 with TRBJ2-4; D call uncertain. Between the trimmed V and J ends, which lost 1 base and 0 bases, there was a span of 16 bases. The CDR3 loop spans 18 amino acids. The germline V gene has CDR1 MNHNS and CDR2 SASEGT. For the CDR3, the DNA is TGTGCCAGCAGTGAAGATAAAACGGGCTTCCAAGCCAAAAACATTCAGTACTTC. Its translation: CASSEDKTGFQAKNIQYF.

This clonotype was found many times. The chain is built from TRBV28 and TRBJ2-7; 9 nucleotides align to TRBD1. V lost 5 bases and J lost 2; bases outside the gene matches: 7. This CDR3 is built from 15 residues. Germline CDR1 MDHEN, CDR2 SYDVKM. CDR3 sequence: CASSHGTGPAYEQYF. Written as DNA, the CDR3 is TGTGCCAGCAGTCACGGGACAGGGCCAGCCTACGAGCAGTACTTC.

This clonotype was seen only a few times. The chain uses TRBV28 and TRBJ2-3; TRBD2 aligns across 7 bases. Trimming took 6 bases from V and 3 from J; bases not matched to a gene: 12. The CDR3 contains 16 residues. Per the germline V gene, CDR1 is MDHEN and CDR2 is SYDVKM. In DNA form, the CDR3 reads TGTGCCAGCAGCCTTAAGCGGGGTCCACTGACAGATACGCAGTATTTT. Its translation: CASSLKRGPLTDTQYF.